A single sample gave rise to the 17 T cell receptor beta chains below, sequenced in a study of blood T cell repertoires in COVID-19 (dated by TCRdb to the early 2020s). The library was made by the immunoSEQ multiplex PCR assay. Drawn from immuneACCESS, this table holds only the in-frame rearrangements with V and J called that TCRdb kept. Clones are partly lost; checked studies trace under half to an unresolved V gene and leave the rest unexplained. The sample yields more than 80,000 clones; around four fifths were counted once. The ten biggest clones cover roughly a third of the sample. Sequenced material: peripheral blood. These receptors were obtained from a woman older than 75 with active or convalescent COVID-19.

The J gene is TRBJ1-2, the V gene TRBV7-2; a possible D gene is TRBD1 (6 bases). Germline V gives CDR1 SGHTA, CDR2 FQGNSA. V was trimmed by 4 bases and J by 8 bases, leaving 14 bases between them. This CDR3 is built from 13 residues. The CDR3 is CASSSTGSVGYTF. CDR3 nucleotide sequence: TGTGCCAGCAGCTCCACAGGGTCGGTCGGCTACACCTTC.

V usage is TRBV5-4 and J usage is TRBJ2-5; TRBD2 is a possible D gene (5 bases). Trimming shortened V by 4 bases and J by 5 bases, and 18 bases separated the two germline ends. The germline V gene has CDR1 SGHNT and CDR2 YYREEE (reference sequence). The CDR3 loop spans 15 amino acids. CDR3 sequence (DNA): TGTGCCAGCAGCCCCCGCCGGGAAGCCGCGGAGACCCAGTACTTC. It encodes CASSPRREAAETQYF.

The J gene is TRBJ1-1, the V gene TRBV18; a weak D match, TRBD1 (5 bases). V was cut by 3 bases and J by 1 base, with 18 bases left in between. The CDR3 runs 17 residues. The germline V gene encodes CDR1 KGHSH and CDR2 LQKENI. The CDR3 reads CASSPVRGGTQNTEAFF. CDR3 bases: TGTGCCAGCTCACCCGTCCGTGGAGGGACGCAGAACACTGAAGCTTTCTTT.

Points on this clone: Its ends do not fully match the called genes, so a read error is possible. The CDR3 nucleotides are TGTGCCAGCAGTTTACCCGGACTTCCCCTCTTC. Its translation is CASSLPGLPLF. The chain couples TRBV28 to TRBJ1-2; no clear D. Germline V gene lookup returns CDR1 MDHEN and CDR2 SYDVKM. The CDR3 consists of 11 residues.

The chain is built from TRBV18 and TRBJ2-1; D might be TRBD2 (5 bases). Germline V gene lookup returns CDR1 KGHSH and CDR2 LQKENI. With 1 base removed from V and 7 bases from J, the gap between germline ends came to 17 bases. There are 16 residues in the CDR3. CDR3 DNA sequence: TGTGCCAGCTCACCACGTGGTCCAGAGGGCGGGAATGAGCAGTTCTTC. Amino acid sequence: CASSPRGPEGGNEQFF. Looking up the rest from reference TRBV18 and TRBJ2-1 gives the full variable domain: NAGVMQNPRHLVRRRGQEARLRCSPMKGHSHVYWYRQLPEEGLKFMVYLQKENIIDESGMPKERFSAEFPKEGPSILRIQQVVRGDSAAYFCASSPRGPEGGNEQFFGPGTRLTVL.

As for this clone: The identical CDR3 is also encoded by other nucleotide sequences in the sample. V gene TRBV18 combines with J gene TRBJ1-3, with 10 bases matching TRBD1. The CDR3 has 16 residues. Trimming at V came to 3 bases and at J to 2 bases, leaving 4 bases not matched to a gene. The V gene's germline CDR1 is KGHSH and CDR2 LQKENI. The CDR3 DNA follows: TGTGCCAGCTCACCTACGGGACAGGGGACTGGAAACACCATATATTTT. It is translated as CASSPTGQGTGNTIYF.

The CDR3 region is CASRQGLYGYTF. The CDR3 nucleotides read TGTGCCAGCAGGCAGGGTCTCTATGGCTACACCTTC. This chain connects TRBV2 to TRBJ1-2; the D gene is possibly TRBD1 (5 bases). The V end was cut by 6 bases, the J end by 4 bases, with 9 bases between. CDR3 length equals 12 residues. The germline gives CDR1 SNHLY, CDR2 FYNNEI.

The V and J genes are TRBV6-5 and TRBJ1-2; D may be TRBD1 (6 bases). V shed 6 bases and J shed 3 bases, with 20 bases lying between them. Germline V gives CDR1 MNHEY, CDR2 SVGAGI. This CDR3 has 16 residues. CDR3 coding DNA: TGTGCCAGCAGCTACGTAGGGAGGGGGAACTACTATGGCTACACCTTC. Amino acids: CASSYVGRGNYYGYTF.

This rearrangement joins TRBV2 to TRBJ1-5; D is perhaps TRBD1 (5 bases). V lost 3 bases to trimming and J lost 7 bases, with 13 bases between them. CDR3 length: 14 amino acids. Germline V gene lookup returns CDR1 SNHLY and CDR2 FYNNEI. As DNA, the CDR3 is TGTGCCAGCAGTGAGATAAGGGGTTCGCAGCCCCAGCATTTT. Protein: CASSEIRGSQPQHF.

The table lists this clone with a count of one. The chain links TRBV23-1 to TRBJ1-6; maybe TRBD1 (6 bases). TRBV23-1 is placed among ORFs of uncertain function. The CDR3 contains 12 residues. V lost 9 bases and J 14 bases, leaving 17 bases between the germline ends. CDR3 residues: CARRHPQGTLHF. The CDR3 DNA sequence: TGCGCCAGACGACATCCCCAGGGGACCCTCCACTTT.

This chain links TRBV29-1 with TRBJ1-5; 9 bases line up with TRBD1. V shed 7 bases and J 5 bases; nucleotides not matched to a gene: 3. The CDR3 length is 12 residues. CDR1 and CDR2 from the germline V gene are SQVTM and ANQGSEA. CDR3 sequence (DNA): TGCAGCGCATGGGACAGGGATCAGCCCCAGCATTTT. Protein product: CSAWDRDQPQHF. Looking up the rest from reference TRBV29-1 and TRBJ1-5 gives the full variable domain: SAVISQKPSRDICQRGTSLTIQCQVDSQVTMMFWYRQQPGQSLTLIATANQGSEATYESGFVIDKFPISRPNLTFSTLTVSNMSPEDSSIYLCSAWDRDQPQHFGDGTRLSIL.

V is TRBV7-3 and J is TRBJ2-3; 7 bases agree with TRBD2. The V gene's germline CDR1 is SGHTA and CDR2 FQGTGA. V shed 2 bases, J shed 1 base, and the junction held 0 bases outside the gene matches. This CDR3 region has 14 residues. The CDR3 nucleotides read TGTGCCAGCAGCTTAGCGGGGGGCACAGATACGCAGTATTTT. It is translated as CASSLAGGTDTQYF.

The gene calls are TRBV24-1 and TRBJ2-3; tentatively, D is TRBD2 (6 bases). CDR3 length: 15 amino acids. Germline V gene lookup returns CDR1 KGHDR and CDR2 SFDVKD. V was shortened by 1 base and J by 0 bases, with 7 bases between the two germline ends. CDR3 loop: CATSDFSGSTDTQYF. The DNA of the CDR3 is TGTGCCACCAGTGATTTCAGCGGGAGCACAGATACGCAGTATTTT.

The chain carries TRBV19 and TRBJ2-3; weak D call: TRBD2 (5 bases). Deletions cut 10 bases from V and 4 bases from J, with 21 bases between. This CDR3 comprises 15 residues. Germline CDR1 reads LNHDA; CDR2 reads SQIVND (reference sequence). The CDR3 nucleotides read TGTGCCATCTCAACCGGGCCCGGGGTGGCAGATACGCAGTATTTT. Translated: CAISTGPGVADTQYF. Full variable domain (rest looked up from reference TRBV19 and TRBJ2-3): DGGITQSPKYLFRKEGQNVTLSCEQNLNHDAMYWYRQDPGQGLRLIYYSQIVNDFQKGDIAEGYSVSREKKESFPLTVTSAQKNPTAFYLCAISTGPGVADTQYFGPGTRLTVL.

The chain is built from TRBV19 and TRBJ2-5; TRBD1 aligns across 8 bases. Germline lookup yields CDR1 LNHDA and CDR2 SQIVND (reference sequence). V trimming: 1 base; J trimming: 5 bases; junction bases outside the gene matches: 6. The CDR3 is 15 amino acids. The CDR3 bases are TGTGCCAGTAGTATAGGGACAGGGCAGTGGGAGACCCAGTACTTC. It is translated as CASSIGTGQWETQYF.

DNA of the CDR3: TGCGCCAGCAGTGAGTCCGGGAATAATTCACCCCTCCACTTT. It translates to CASSESGNNSPLHF. The chain carries TRBV10-1 and TRBJ1-6; D gene uncertain. The ends were cut back, 0 bases at V and 5 bases at J, with 5 bases in the middle. CDR1 is WNHNN, CDR2 SYGVQD, per germline (reference sequence). The CDR3 has 14 amino acids.

The chain has TRBV28 and TRBJ2-7; 7 bases fit TRBD1. Germline V gene lookup returns CDR1 MDHEN and CDR2 SYDVKM. The CDR3 runs 16 residues. J was trimmed by 5 bases and V by 4 bases; bases with no gene match: 14. The CDR3 region is CASSSSYTTGIHEQYF. The DNA for the CDR3 is TGTGCCAGCAGTTCCTCCTACACGACAGGGATCCACGAGCAGTACTTC.